Below, 9 T cell receptor beta chains from the same sample are listed, as sequenced in a study of OX40 agonist ivuxolimab in advanced cancers. The table came from immunoSEQ multiplex PCR; TCRdb's copy has only in-frame clones and leaves some out. The table records around 77,000 clones, 85% of them present only once. The sample consisted of CD4+ or CD8+ T cells sorted from blood, taken in a trial of the OX40 agonist ivuxolimab. All receptors come from an adult with an advanced solid tumor such as melanoma, head and neck, liver or kidney cancer.

This chain uses TRBV9 with TRBJ2-5, with 12 bases identical to TRBD1. CDR1 and CDR2 (germline): SGDLS, YYNGEE. The CDR3 has 15 amino acids. J gave up 5 bases and V 3 bases, and 5 bases lay outside the gene matches. The CDR3 coding sequence is TGTGCCAGCAGCGCCGGGACAGGGGGCAGGGAGACCCAGTACTTC. Translated, it gives CASSAGTGGRETQYF.

This rearrangement joins TRBV5-4 to TRBJ2-2; maybe TRBD1 (6 bases). V was pared by 1 base and J by 4 bases, with 11 bases between. Looked up from germline, CDR1 is SGHNT and CDR2 is YYREEE (reference sequence). The CDR3 is 15 residues long. CDR3 loop: CASSLSDRSTGELFF. As DNA, the CDR3 is TGTGCCAGCAGCTTGTCGGACAGATCCACCGGGGAGCTGTTTTTT.

This chain uses TRBV6-1 with TRBJ1-4; no reliable D call. Germline V CDR1 and CDR2: MNHNS, SASEGT. V lost 6 bases, J lost 8 bases, and 16 bases lay in between. The CDR3 spans 14 residues. Here the CDR3 DNA reads TGTGCCAGCAGGGCCGCTACAGATCCCGAAAAACTGTTTTTT. Its translation is CASRAATDPEKLFF.

The CDR3 spells CASSIGRDAEKLFF. The CDR3 region has the DNA TGTGCCAGTAGTATTGGCCGGGATGCAGAAAAACTGTTTTTT. The chain employs TRBV19 and TRBJ1-4, with D hard to call. Trimming took 3 bases from V and 8 from J, leaving 13 bases between them. The germline V gene encodes CDR1 LNHDA and CDR2 SQIVND (reference sequence). This CDR3 has 14 residues. Full variable domain (rest looked up from reference TRBV19 and TRBJ1-4): DGGITQSPKYLFRKEGQNVTLSCEQNLNHDAMYWYRQDPGQGLRLIYYSQIVNDFQKGDIAEGYSVSREKKESFPLTVTSAQKNPTAFYLCASSIGRDAEKLFFGSGTQLSVL.

The V call is TRBV10-3, the J call TRBJ1-3; D gene ambiguous. CDR3 length: 14 residues. Trimming shortened V by 3 bases and J by 0 bases, and 6 bases separated the two germline ends. Germline loops: CDR1 ENHRY, CDR2 SYGVKD. CDR3 bases: TGTGCCATCAGTGACAGGATCTCTGGAAACACCATATATTTT. Protein: CAISDRISGNTIYF.

CDR3 in amino acids: CASSENLPGENSNQPQHF. The CDR3 DNA sequence: TGTGCCAGCAGTGAAAATTTGCCAGGAGAAAATAGCAATCAGCCCCAGCATTTT. The V gene is TRBV6-1, the J gene TRBJ1-5; D is undetermined. Germline V gives CDR1 MNHNS, CDR2 SASEGT. CDR3 length: 18 residues. The V and J ends lost 2 bases and 0 bases respectively, with 17 bases between them.

V and J are TRBV5-4 and TRBJ1-1; weak D call: TRBD1 (6 bases). V shed 0 bases and J shed 11 bases, with 11 bases lying between them. Germline V CDR1 and CDR2: SGHNT, YYREEE (reference sequence). The CDR3 extends over 12 amino acids. In DNA form, the CDR3 reads TGTGCCAGCAGCTTGGACGGGGGCGAGGCTTTCTTT. It encodes CASSLDGGEAFF.

The V call is TRBV5-6, the J call TRBJ2-5, with TRBD1 matching over 7 bases. This CDR3 contains 14 residues. Per the germline V gene, CDR1 is SGHDT and CDR2 is YYEEEE. Trimming removed 4 bases from V and 3 bases from J; junction bases left unmatched: 6. The CDR3 DNA follows: TGTGCCAGCAGCGCCTCCGGGACAGAAGAGACCCAGTACTTC. Its protein product is CASSASGTEETQYF.

This sequence joins TRBV13 and TRBJ1-3; D is unresolved. Germline assignment: CDR1 PRHDT and CDR2 FYEKMQ (reference sequence). The CDR3 consists of 13 residues. Deletions cut 0 bases from V and 6 bases from J, with 6 bases between. This CDR3 is CASSLGQQNTIYF. The CDR3 nucleotides read TGTGCCAGCAGCTTAGGACAGCAAAACACCATATATTTT.